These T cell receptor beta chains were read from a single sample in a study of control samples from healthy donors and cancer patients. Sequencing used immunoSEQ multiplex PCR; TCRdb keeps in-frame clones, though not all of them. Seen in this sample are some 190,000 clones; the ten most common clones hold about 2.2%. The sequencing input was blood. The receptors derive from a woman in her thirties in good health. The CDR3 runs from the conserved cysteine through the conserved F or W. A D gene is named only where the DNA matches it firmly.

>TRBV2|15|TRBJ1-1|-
CASSAQGELNTEAFF
TGTGCCAGCAGTGCACAGGGCGAACTGAACACTGAAGCTTTCTTT
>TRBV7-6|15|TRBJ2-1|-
CASSLGQGRYNEQFF
TGTGCCAGCAGCTTAGGGCAGGGGCGCTACAATGAGCAGTTCTTC
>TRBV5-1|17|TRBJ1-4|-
CASSFSSTASTNEKLFF
TGCGCCAGCAGCTTCTCCTCGACAGCGTCAACTAATGAAAAACTGTTTTTT
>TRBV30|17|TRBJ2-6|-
CAWSVDTPSSGANVLTF
TGTGCCTGGAGTGTAGACACCCCCAGCTCTGGGGCCAACGTCCTGACTTTC
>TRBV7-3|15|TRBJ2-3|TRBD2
CASSPSGGRRDTQYF
TGTGCCAGCAGCCCTAGCGGGGGCCGCAGAGATACGCAGTATTTT
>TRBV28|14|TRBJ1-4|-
CASRRTILGEKLFF
TGTGCCAGCAGGCGGACGATACTCGGTGAAAAACTGTTTTTT
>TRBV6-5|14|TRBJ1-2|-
CASSYRGSGYGYTF
TGTGCCAGCAGTTACCGTGGATCCGGCTATGGCTACACCTTC
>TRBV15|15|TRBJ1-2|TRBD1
CATSTRTGADYGYTF
TGTGCCACCAGCACGAGGACAGGGGCGGACTATGGCTACACCTTC
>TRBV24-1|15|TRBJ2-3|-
CATSYGTPSTDTQYF
TGTGCCACCAGTTACGGGACACCTAGCACAGATACGCAGTATTTT
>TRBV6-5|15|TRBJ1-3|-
CASILGAFSGNTIYF
TGTGCCAGCATCCTAGGGGCCTTCTCTGGAAACACCATATATTTT
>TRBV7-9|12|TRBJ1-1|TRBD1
CASSDRGPEAFF
TGTGCCAGCAGCGACAGGGGCCCTGAAGCTTTCTTT
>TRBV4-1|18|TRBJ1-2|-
CASSPTGHTPLLNYGYTF
TGCGCCAGCAGCCCCACGGGACACACTCCACTTTTAAACTATGGCTACACCTTC
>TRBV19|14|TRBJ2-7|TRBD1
CASRFKTGGYEQYF
TGTGCCAGTAGATTCAAGACAGGGGGCTACGAGCAGTACTTC
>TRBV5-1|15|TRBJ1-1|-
CASSPGLWGGTEAFF
TGCGCCAGCAGCCCGGGACTTTGGGGCGGCACTGAAGCTTTCTTT
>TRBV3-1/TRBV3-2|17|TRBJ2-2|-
CASSQEAGREDAGELFF
TGTGCCAGCAGCCAAGAAGCAGGAAGGGAGGACGCCGGGGAGCTGTTTTTT
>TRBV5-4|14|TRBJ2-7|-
CASSLDFRGYEQYF
TGTGCCAGCAGCTTGGATTTCAGGGGCTACGAGCAGTACTTC
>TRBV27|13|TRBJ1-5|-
CASSLAGGQPQHF
TGTGCCAGCAGTTTAGCCGGGGGTCAGCCCCAGCATTTT
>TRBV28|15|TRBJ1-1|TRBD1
CASTPRTGFNTEAFF
TGTGCCAGCACCCCGCGGACAGGTTTTAACACTGAAGCTTTCTTT
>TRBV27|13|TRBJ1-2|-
CASSLNSPYGYTF
TGTGCCAGCAGTTTGAACAGTCCGTATGGCTACACCTTC
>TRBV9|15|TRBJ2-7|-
CASSVEGWDSYEQYF
TGTGCCAGCAGCGTAGAGGGATGGGACTCCTACGAGCAGTACTTC
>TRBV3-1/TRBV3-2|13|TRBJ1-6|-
CASSPEIYSPLHF
TGTGCCAGCAGCCCGGAGATTTATTCACCCCTCCACTTT
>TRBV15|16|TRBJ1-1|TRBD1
CATSRIRGLGDTEAFF
TGTGCCACCAGCCGAATCAGGGGGCTGGGGGACACTGAAGCTTTCTTT
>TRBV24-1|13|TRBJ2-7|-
CATSDFNSYEQYF
TGTGCCACCAGTGATTTTAACAGCTACGAGCAGTACTTC
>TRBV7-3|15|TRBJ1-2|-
CASSPGPPFNYGYTF
TGTGCCAGCAGCCCCGGGCCCCCTTTTAACTATGGCTACACCTTC
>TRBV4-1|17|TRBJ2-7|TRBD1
CASSRLERAGGKYEQYF
TGCGCCAGCAGCCGACTCGAAAGGGCAGGGGGCAAGTACGAGCAGTACTTC
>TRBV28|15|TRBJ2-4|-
CASSLVNRAKNIQYF
TGTGCCAGCAGTTTAGTAAATAGGGCCAAAAACATTCAGTACTTC
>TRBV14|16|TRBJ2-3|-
CASSQDGGFGSYTQYF
TGTGCCAGCAGCCAAGACGGGGGCTTTGGTTCTTATACGCAGTATTTT
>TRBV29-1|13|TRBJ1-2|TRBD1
CSAADRAAGGYTF
TGCAGCGCCGCCGACAGGGCCGCTGGGGGCTACACCTTC
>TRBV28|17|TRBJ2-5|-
CASSSLPGLNIKETQYF
TGTGCCAGCAGTTCTTTACCGGGACTCAATATTAAAGAGACCCAGTACTTC
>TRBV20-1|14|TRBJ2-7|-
CSASSQESSYEQYF
TGCAGTGCTAGTTCCCAGGAATCCTCCTACGAGCAGTACTTC
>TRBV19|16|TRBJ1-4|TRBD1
CASSRGRTGGYEKLFF
TGTGCCAGTAGTAGAGGGAGGACAGGGGGCTACGAAAAACTGTTTTTT
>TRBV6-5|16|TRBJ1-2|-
CASSYSMPGRGYGYTF
TGTGCCAGCAGTTACTCGATGCCAGGGAGGGGCTATGGCTACACCTTC
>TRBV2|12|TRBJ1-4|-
CASSGLAEKLFF
TGTGCCAGCAGTGGACTGGCAGAAAAACTGTTTTTT
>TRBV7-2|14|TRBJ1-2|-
CASSRLALDYGYTF
TGTGCCAGCAGTCGTCTGGCATTGGACTATGGCTACACCTTC
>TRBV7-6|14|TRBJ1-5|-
CASSLGSGTQPQHF
TGTGCCAGCAGCTTAGGGTCAGGGACTCAGCCCCAGCATTTT
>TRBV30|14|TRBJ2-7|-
CAWSVDRSDSEQYF
TGTGCCTGGAGTGTGGACAGATCGGACTCCGAGCAGTACTTC
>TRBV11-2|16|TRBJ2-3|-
CASSLRAPSSTDTQYF
TGTGCCAGCAGCCTCCGGGCTCCCTCTAGCACAGATACGCAGTATTTT
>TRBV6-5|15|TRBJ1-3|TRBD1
CASSRTGGGGNTIYF
TGTGCCAGCAGTCGGACAGGGGGAGGTGGAAACACCATATATTTT